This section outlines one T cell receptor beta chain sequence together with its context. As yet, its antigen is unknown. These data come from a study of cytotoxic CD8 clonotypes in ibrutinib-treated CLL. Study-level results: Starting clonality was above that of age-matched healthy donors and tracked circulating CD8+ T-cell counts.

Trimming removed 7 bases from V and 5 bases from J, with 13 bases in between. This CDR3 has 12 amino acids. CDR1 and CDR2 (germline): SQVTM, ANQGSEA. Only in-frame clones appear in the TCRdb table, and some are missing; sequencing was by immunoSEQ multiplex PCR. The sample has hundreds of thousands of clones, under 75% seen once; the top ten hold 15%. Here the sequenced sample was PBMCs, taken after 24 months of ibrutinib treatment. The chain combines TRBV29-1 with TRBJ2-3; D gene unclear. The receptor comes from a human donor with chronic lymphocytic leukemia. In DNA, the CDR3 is TGCAGCGGCCAGGCTTGGGGAGATACGCAGTATTTT. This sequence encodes CSGQAWGDTQYF.